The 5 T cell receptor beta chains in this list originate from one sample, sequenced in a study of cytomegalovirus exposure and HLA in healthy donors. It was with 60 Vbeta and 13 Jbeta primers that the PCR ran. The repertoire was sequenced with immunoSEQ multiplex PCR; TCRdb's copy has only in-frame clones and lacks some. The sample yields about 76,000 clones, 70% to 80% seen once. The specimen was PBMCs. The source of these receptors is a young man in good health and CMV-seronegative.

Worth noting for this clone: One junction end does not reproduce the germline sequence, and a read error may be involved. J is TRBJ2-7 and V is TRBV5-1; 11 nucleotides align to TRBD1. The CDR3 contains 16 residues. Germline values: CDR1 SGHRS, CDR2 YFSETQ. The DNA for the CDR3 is TGCGCCCGCAGCTCCGCTGGACAGGGGGCGCGCGGCGAGCAGTACTTC. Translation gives CARSSAGQGARGEQYF.

The CDR3: CASSPGTGKTGELFF. CDR3 bases: TGTGCCAGCTCACCCGGGACAGGGAAGACCGGGGAGCTGTTTTTT. This chain connects TRBV18 to TRBJ2-2, with 9 bases identical to TRBD1. This CDR3 has 15 residues. V dropped 3 bases and J dropped 5; count of bases not matched to a gene: 4. Germline lookup yields CDR1 KGHSH and CDR2 LQKENI. Filled out from reference TRBV18 and TRBJ2-2, the complete variable domain reads NAGVMQNPRHLVRRRGQEARLRCSPMKGHSHVYWYRQLPEEGLKFMVYLQKENIIDESGMPKERFSAEFPKEGPSILRIQQVVRGDSAAYFCASSPGTGKTGELFFGEGSRLTVL.

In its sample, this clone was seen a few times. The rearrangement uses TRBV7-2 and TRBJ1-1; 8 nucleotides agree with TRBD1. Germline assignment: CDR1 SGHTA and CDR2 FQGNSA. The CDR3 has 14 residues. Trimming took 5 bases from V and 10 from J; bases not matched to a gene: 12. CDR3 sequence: CASSTTWLDRGAFF. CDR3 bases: TGTGCCAGCAGCACTACATGGCTAGACAGGGGAGCTTTCTTT.

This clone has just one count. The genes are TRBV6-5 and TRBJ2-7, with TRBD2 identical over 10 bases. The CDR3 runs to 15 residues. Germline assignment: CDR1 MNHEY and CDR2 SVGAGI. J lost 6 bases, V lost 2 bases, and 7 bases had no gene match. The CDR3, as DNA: TGTGCCAGCAGTTACAGAGCCAGCGGGAGGGGCGAGCAGTACTTC. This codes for CASSYRASGRGEQYF.

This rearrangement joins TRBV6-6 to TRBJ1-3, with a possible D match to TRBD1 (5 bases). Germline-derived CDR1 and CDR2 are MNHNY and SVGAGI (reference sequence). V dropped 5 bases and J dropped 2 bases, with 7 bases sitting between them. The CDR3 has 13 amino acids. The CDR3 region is CASSGQTGNTIYF. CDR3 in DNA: TGTGCCAGCAGTGGACAAACTGGAAACACCATATATTTT.